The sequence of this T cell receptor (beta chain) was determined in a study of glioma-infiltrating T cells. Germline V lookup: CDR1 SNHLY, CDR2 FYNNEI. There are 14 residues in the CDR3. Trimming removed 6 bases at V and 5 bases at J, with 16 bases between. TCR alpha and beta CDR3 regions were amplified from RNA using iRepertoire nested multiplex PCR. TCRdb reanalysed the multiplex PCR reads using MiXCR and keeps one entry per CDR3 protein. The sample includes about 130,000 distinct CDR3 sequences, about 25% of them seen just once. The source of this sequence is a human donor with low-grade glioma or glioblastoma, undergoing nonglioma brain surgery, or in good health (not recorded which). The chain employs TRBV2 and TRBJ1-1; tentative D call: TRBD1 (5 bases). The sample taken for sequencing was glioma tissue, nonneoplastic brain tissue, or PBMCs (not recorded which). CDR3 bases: TGTGCCAGCAGCGGGGGGGGGAGGAGAACTGAAGCTTTCTTT. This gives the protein CASSGGGRRTEAFF.